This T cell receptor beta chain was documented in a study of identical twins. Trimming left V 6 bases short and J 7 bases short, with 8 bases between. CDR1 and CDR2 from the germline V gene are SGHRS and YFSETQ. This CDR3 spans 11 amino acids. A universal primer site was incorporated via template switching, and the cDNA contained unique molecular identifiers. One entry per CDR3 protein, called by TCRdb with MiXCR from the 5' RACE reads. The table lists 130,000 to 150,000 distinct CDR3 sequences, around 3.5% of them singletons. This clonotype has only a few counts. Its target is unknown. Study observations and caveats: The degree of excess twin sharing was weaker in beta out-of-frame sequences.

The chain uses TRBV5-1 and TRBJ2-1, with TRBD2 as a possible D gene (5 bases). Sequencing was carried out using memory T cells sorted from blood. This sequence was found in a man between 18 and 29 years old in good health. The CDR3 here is CASISGNEQFF. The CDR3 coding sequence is TGCGCCAGCATATCGGGAAATGAGCAGTTCTTC.